The rows below give T cell receptor beta chains drawn from one sample of a study of blood T cell repertoires in COVID-19. Assay: immunoSEQ multiplex PCR; the TCRdb copy retains only in-frame clones and omits some. Of roughly 410,000 clones in the sample, about 89% are singletons; the top ten hold under 2%. Sequenced sample: peripheral blood. The receptors were sampled from a woman aged 40 to 50 with COVID-19, enrolled during active disease. Both conserved end residues are trimmed from each CDR3.

CDR3 length: 11
J gene: TRBJ1-5
V gene: TRBV20-1
CDR3 protein: SASGLSNQPQH

CDR3 length: 13
J gene: TRBJ1-6
V gene: TRBV5-5
CDR3 protein: ASSLLGGDNSPLH

CDR3 length: 14
J gene: TRBJ1-1
V gene: TRBV11-2
CDR3 protein: ASSLTTRAMNTEAF

CDR3 length: 13
J gene: TRBJ2-7
V gene: TRBV28
CDR3 protein: ASSPGGLGSYEQY

CDR3 length: 13
J gene: TRBJ1-2
V gene: TRBV28
CDR3 protein: ASSSTGGRGYGYT

CDR3 length: 10
J gene: TRBJ2-1
V gene: TRBV11-3
CDR3 protein: ASSPGTGMQF

CDR3 length: 10
J gene: TRBJ1-1
V gene: TRBV30
CDR3 protein: AWTGGNTEAF

CDR3 length: 11
J gene: TRBJ2-5
V gene: TRBV12-3/TRBV12-4
CDR3 protein: ASSSRQDGTQY

CDR3 length: 14
J gene: TRBJ2-7
V gene: TRBV6-1
CDR3 protein: ASSENRLAGGYEQY

CDR3 length: 15
J gene: TRBJ2-2
V gene: TRBV5-1
CDR3 protein: ASSRAGTGGTTGELF

CDR3 length: 13
J gene: TRBJ1-1
V gene: TRBV6-5
CDR3 protein: ASRVTGTGVAEAF

CDR3 length: 12
J gene: TRBJ1-1
V gene: TRBV6-6
CDR3 protein: ASSYSMRSTEAF

CDR3 length: 9
J gene: TRBJ2-5
V gene: TRBV18
CDR3 protein: ASSPKETQY

CDR3 length: 12
J gene: TRBJ1-2
V gene: TRBV18
CDR3 protein: ASSLRETTYGYT

CDR3 length: 14
J gene: TRBJ2-1
V gene: TRBV4-3
CDR3 protein: ASSQEESDPYNEQF

CDR3 length: 14
J gene: TRBJ2-1
V gene: TRBV14
CDR3 protein: ASSQADGHPGNEQF

CDR3 length: 13
J gene: TRBJ1-2
V gene: TRBV19
CDR3 protein: ASSIGTGSNYGYT

CDR3 length: 14
J gene: TRBJ2-1
V gene: TRBV6-2/TRBV6-3
CDR3 protein: ASSYPSGPSYNEQF

CDR3 length: 16
J gene: TRBJ1-2
V gene: TRBV10-3
CDR3 protein: AISDTPGTAGRNYGYT

CDR3 length: 14
J gene: TRBJ2-7
V gene: TRBV11-2
CDR3 protein: ASSLSPGQEAYEQY

CDR3 length: 13
J gene: TRBJ2-1
V gene: TRBV27
CDR3 protein: ASSLPGQGDNEQF

CDR3 length: 11
J gene: TRBJ2-2
V gene: TRBV5-4
CDR3 protein: ASSPRVAGELF

CDR3 length: 15
J gene: TRBJ1-5
V gene: TRBV19
CDR3 protein: ASSIGTGFFSNQPQH

CDR3 length: 12
J gene: TRBJ1-5
V gene: TRBV28
CDR3 protein: ASTSGSRNQPQH

CDR3 length: 12
J gene: TRBJ2-7
V gene: TRBV15
CDR3 protein: ATSRGTGVHEQY

CDR3 length: 10
J gene: TRBJ1-2
V gene: TRBV19
CDR3 protein: AIIPGNYGYT

CDR3 length: 15
J gene: TRBJ1-5
V gene: TRBV19
CDR3 protein: ASSTTGTGLGGQPQH

CDR3 length: 15
J gene: TRBJ2-2
V gene: TRBV3-1/TRBV3-2
CDR3 protein: ASSQDNLALDGGELF

CDR3 length: 11
J gene: TRBJ1-1
V gene: TRBV27
CDR3 protein: ASSFGAGTEAF

CDR3 length: 14
J gene: TRBJ1-2
V gene: TRBV18
CDR3 protein: ASSDFSGGRDYGYT

CDR3 length: 12
J gene: TRBJ2-4
V gene: TRBV25-1
CDR3 protein: ASSAPGLVNIQY

CDR3 length: 13
J gene: TRBJ2-1
V gene: TRBV5-1
CDR3 protein: ASNPGTGSYNEQF

CDR3 length: 12
J gene: TRBJ2-7
V gene: TRBV10-1
CDR3 protein: ASSPRARGYEQY

CDR3 length: 10
J gene: TRBJ1-1
V gene: TRBV29-1
CDR3 protein: SVVGANTEAF

CDR3 length: 12
J gene: TRBJ1-1
V gene: TRBV7-6
CDR3 protein: ASSLAGGNTEAF

CDR3 length: 13
J gene: TRBJ2-7
V gene: TRBV28
CDR3 protein: ASSPVAGQTYEQY

CDR3 length: 14
J gene: TRBJ2-7
V gene: TRBV4-3
CDR3 protein: ASSPRAAVAGYEQY

CDR3 length: 13
J gene: TRBJ1-1
V gene: TRBV4-1
CDR3 protein: ASSPQTGMNTEAF